This paragraph covers one T cell receptor (beta chain) sequence. This clone was counted once. Its antigen target is currently unknown. The input lacks base qualities; no much larger clone sits a single base away. The data were obtained in a study of blood T cell repertoires in COVID-19 (dated by TCRdb to 2020 to 2022). Study-level background: Samples from collaborators originated in the United States, Italy and Spain and spanned both the acute and convalescent phases of COVID-19. The prospective study material was composed of cDNA or gDNA derived from T cells, B-cell-depleted T cells, or PBMCs. Deeply sampled blood TCRbeta repertoires from subjects exposed to, actively infected with, or recovered from COVID-19 were included in the dataset. The repertoires were released in a freely available public database intended as a resource for research on the immune response to SARS-CoV-2. Samples came from the ongoing ImmuneRACE study (first 160 participants) plus 1,254 subjects from 6 global collaborators. A de-identified subject ID, COVID-19 status, age in years and sex were almost always included in the sample metadata. Where HLA class I and class II types were available, the types were taken from metadata supplied by the sample provider, not from assay-based typing.

Paper-wide results and their limitations: The amount of clinical and demographic metadata varied by source and participant and was provided uncurated.

TCRbeta CDR3 regions were amplified from genomic DNA using the immunoSEQ Assay, a bias-controlled multiplex PCR. The paper's processing steps were these. Within the assay, amplification of reference gene primers was used to estimate how many nucleated cells each sample contained. To quantify the absolute abundance of each unique TCRbeta CDR3 rearrangement, sequence reads were collapsed and filtered. For each sample, productive Simpson clonality was calculated as the square root of Simpson's diversity index across productive rearrangements. TCRdb mirrors the immuneACCESS table, restricted to in-frame sequences. Some clones are absent from its copies; in checked studies, under half trace to an unresolved V gene, and the reason for the others is unknown. From that table come the V and J calls and clone size; the DNA was used to work out D and trimming. Recorded for this sample are roughly 250,000 clones; 86% of them occurred a single time. About 2.1% of the sample comes from the top ten.

Participants in the prospective study were aged roughly 18 to 100 years, lived in some 24 United States geographic areas, and enrolled through a virtual design. To assign participants to cohorts, the prospective study relied on clinical history that participants themselves reported in a screening survey and a study questionnaire. ImmuneRACE Cohort 3 recovered participants were defined by two consecutive negative NP/OP PCR tests, healthcare professional clearance, or symptom resolution. In the prospective study, whole blood, serum and a nasopharyngeal or oropharyngeal swab were collected from each participant by mobile phlebotomists. Participants in the prospective study had the option to provide additional blood draws and questionnaires over a roughly two-month period. Before DNA extraction, blood samples from the prospective study were shipped at room temperature or frozen. From the cysteine through the phenylalanine, the CDR3 covers 16 amino acids. Solely the CDR3 DNA is kept, with 48 bases framed from the first base. The germline V gene (reference sequence) specifies LNHDA as CDR1 and SQIVND as CDR2. Trimming at the junction amounts to 7 bases on V and 6 bases on J, and the germline ends lie 22 bases apart.

This TCR was recovered from a woman in her 50s who had recovered from COVID-19. The sequence links TRBV19 to TRBJ1-5, with the D gene call left open. Input material: PBMCs or T cells enriched from blood (not recorded which). The nucleotide sequence reads as follows: TGTGCCAGTACCCCTGGGAGCATTATAATGGGTCAGCCCCAGCATTTT. Its amino acids are CASTPGSIIMGQPQHF.